What follows are 23 T cell receptor beta chains derived from one specimen sequenced in a study of control samples from healthy donors and cancer patients. Generated by immunoSEQ multiplex PCR, the TCRdb table keeps only in-frame clones and is missing some. The data contain about 120,000 clones, about 90% of them seen just once; the ten biggest clones take up 30% to 50%. Sample: blood. The receptor source for this set is a man aged 45 to 65 in good health.

The gene calls are TRBV29-1 and TRBJ1-5; maybe TRBD1 (5 bases). This CDR3 is built from 14 residues. Germline V gives CDR1 SQVTM, CDR2 ANQGSEA. Trimming removed 2 bases at V and 4 bases at J, with 12 bases between. Here the CDR3 reads CSVETRVPNQPQHF. The CDR3 DNA follows: TGCAGCGTTGAAACCAGGGTCCCTAATCAGCCCCAGCATTTT.

The chain employs TRBV6-2 or TRBV6-3 and TRBJ2-2, with a possible D match to TRBD2 (5 bases). The V end was cut by 0 bases, the J end by 3 bases, with 8 bases between. The length of the CDR3 is 15 residues. CDR1 and CDR2 (germline): MNHEY, SVGEGT. The CDR3 coding sequence is TGTGCCAGCAGTTACTCCCGGGGTTACACCGGGGAGCTGTTTTTT. It translates to CASSYSRGYTGELFF.

The chain couples TRBV6-6 to TRBJ1-5; the D is unclear. From germline, CDR1 is MNHNY and CDR2 SVGAGI (reference sequence). Trimming pared 0 bases from V and 6 bases from J, leaving 3 bases between. The CDR3 totals 12 residues. The CDR3, as DNA: TGTGCCAGCAGTTACTCAGGTCAGCCCCAGCATTTT. Translated: CASSYSGQPQHF.

The chain is built from TRBV6-2 or TRBV6-3 and TRBJ2-5; D ambiguous. The V and J ends lost 5 bases and 5 bases respectively, with 12 bases between them. This CDR3 is 13 amino acids long. Per germline, CDR1 MNHEY and CDR2 SVGEGT. The CDR3: CASSLQNTETQYF. Written as DNA, the CDR3 is TGTGCCAGCAGTCTCCAGAATACGGAGACCCAGTACTTC.

The chain combines TRBV7-9 with TRBJ2-1; the D call may be TRBD1 or TRBD2 (5 bases each). The CDR3 extends over 15 amino acids. Germline V CDR1 and CDR2: SEHNR, FQNEAQ (reference sequence). V was trimmed by 2 bases and J by 4 bases, leaving 12 bases between them. In DNA, the CDR3 is TGTGCCAGCAGCTTACTGGGGGTTTCATACAATGAGCAGTTCTTC. It specifies CASSLLGVSYNEQFF.

The genes are TRBV11-2 and TRBJ2-3; D is ambiguous. Germline V gene sequence: CDR1 SGHAT, CDR2 FQNNGV. Trimming removed 4 bases at V and 0 bases at J, with 14 bases between. There are 16 residues in the CDR3. Written as DNA, the CDR3 is TGTGCCAGCAGCTCCGCGGCGGTTACTAGCACAGATACGCAGTATTTT. Amino acid sequence: CASSSAAVTSTDTQYF.

The rearrangement joins TRBV5-1 to TRBJ1-2; D gene ambiguous. V was clipped by 0 bases and J by 6 bases, with 12 bases between them. The CDR3 is 14 amino acids. Germline V gives CDR1 SGHRS, CDR2 YFSETQ. This CDR3 is CASSLGAYVDGYTF. The DNA for the CDR3 is TGCGCCAGCAGCTTGGGGGCCTACGTCGATGGCTACACCTTC.

The chain combines TRBV11-3 with TRBJ1-5; the match to TRBD1 covers 9 bases. Germline V gene sequence: CDR1 SGHNT, CDR2 YENEEA. V shed 4 bases and J 0 bases; nucleotides not matched to a gene: 4. CDR3 size: 16 residues. CDR3 bases: TGTGCCAGCAGCTACCCACAGGGGGCTAGCAATCAGCCCCAGCATTTT. Amino acid sequence: CASSYPQGASNQPQHF.

The chain carries TRBV11-2 and TRBJ2-7; the match to TRBD2 covers 16 bases. The CDR3 sequence is 16 residues long. Germline trimming cut 6 bases from V and 6 bases from J; bases unmatched to any gene: 8. Germline assignment: CDR1 SGHAT and CDR2 FQNNGV. CDR3 amino acids: CASRPGLAGGPGEQYF. The CDR3 DNA reads as TGTGCCAGCAGACCGGGACTAGCGGGGGGGCCGGGCGAGCAGTACTTC.

V gene TRBV6-1 combines with J gene TRBJ1-3; 7 nucleotides line up with TRBD1. Germline V gene lookup returns CDR1 MNHNS and CDR2 SASEGT. The V segment lost 2 bases and the J segment 2 bases; nucleotides outside the gene matches: 0. This CDR3 contains 14 residues. The CDR3 DNA reads as TGTGCCAGCAGTGAACAGGGGGCTGGAAACACCATATATTTT. Its protein is CASSEQGAGNTIYF.

This sequence joins TRBV19 and TRBJ1-5, with D hard to call. Germline assignment: CDR1 LNHDA and CDR2 SQIVND (reference sequence). Trimming removed 1 base at V and 7 bases at J, with 8 bases between. CDR3 length equals 13 residues. The CDR3 DNA is TGTGCCAGTAGTATAGGGCCTTCGCAGCCCCAGCATTTT. Protein: CASSIGPSQPQHF.

The chain has TRBV5-4 and TRBJ1-1; 8 positions agree with TRBD1. CDR1 is SGHNT, CDR2 YYREEE, per germline (reference sequence). The junction had 10 bases not matched to a gene; V was cut back by 0 bases and J by 12 bases. The CDR3 has 14 amino acids. The CDR3 bases are TGTGCCAGCAGCTTGGCCTCACGGCAGGGGGCGACTTTCTTT. Translation gives CASSLASRQGATFF.

The rearrangement links TRBV19 to TRBJ1-1; the D is unclear. Trimming pared 1 base from V and 1 base from J, leaving 7 bases between. The CDR3 has 14 amino acids. The germline V gene has CDR1 LNHDA and CDR2 SQIVND (reference sequence). CDR3 sequence reads: CASSIGQRNTEAFF. DNA of the CDR3: TGTGCCAGTAGTATAGGGCAGAGGAACACTGAAGCTTTCTTT.

J is TRBJ2-2 and V is TRBV30; TRBD1 matches at 9 bases. The CDR3 consists of 17 residues. Germline CDR1 GTSNPN, CDR2 SVGIG (reference sequence). J was trimmed by 5 bases and V by 2 bases; bases with no gene match: 12. CDR3 DNA: TGTGCCTGGAGTACGGACCGGACAGGGGAGCGGACCGGGGAGCTGTTTTTT. Encoded protein: CAWSTDRTGERTGELFF.

This chain joins TRBV12-5 and TRBJ1-2; D is unclear. V lost 7 bases to trimming and J lost 6 bases, with 18 bases between them. The CDR3 contains 14 residues. Germline loops: CDR1 LGHNT, CDR2 FRNRAP. The CDR3 nucleotides read TGTGCTAGTGTCTTGTCTTCGAGGAGGGATGGCTACACCTTC. It codes for CASVLSSRRDGYTF.

The chain carries TRBV20-1 and TRBJ2-1; no definite D call. Trimming pared 3 bases from V and 10 bases from J, leaving 10 bases between. Germline CDR1 reads DFQATT; CDR2 reads SNEGSKA (reference sequence). This CDR3 is 11 amino acids long. This CDR3 reads CSASEEREQFF. For the CDR3, the DNA is TGCAGTGCTAGCGAAGAAAGGGAGCAGTTCTTC.

This rearrangement joins TRBV7-6 to TRBJ2-2, with 8 bases aligning to TRBD2. The CDR3 sequence is 17 residues long. The germline gives CDR1 SGHVS, CDR2 FNYEAQ. Losses at the gene ends were 3 bases for V and 0 bases for J; bases not matched to a gene: 6. The CDR3 bases are TGTGCCAGCAGCTTCCCCCGCGGGGGGCCGAACACCGGGGAGCTGTTTTTT. Encoded protein: CASSFPRGGPNTGELFF.

In its sample, this clone was seen once. This sequence joins TRBV30 and TRBJ1-1; D is undetermined. This CDR3 has 11 amino acids. Trimming took 0 bases from V and 10 from J, leaving 9 bases between them. Germline V lookup: CDR1 GTSNPN, CDR2 SVGIG (reference sequence). The CDR3 is CAWSVRVAAFF. CDR3 nucleotide sequence: TGTGCCTGGAGTGTACGGGTGGCAGCTTTCTTT.

J is TRBJ1-3 and V is TRBV10-3; 9 bases line up with TRBD1. V was clipped by 8 bases and J by 4 bases; unmatched bases: 12. The CDR3 contains 16 residues. Germline CDR1 and CDR2: ENHRY and SYGVKD. CDR3 residues: CAIGGGQGIAGNTIYF. CDR3 DNA sequence: TGTGCCATCGGAGGGGGACAGGGAATTGCAGGAAACACCATATATTTT.

The chain links TRBV7-8 to TRBJ1-3, with D perhaps TRBD1 (6 bases). The CDR3 extends over 15 amino acids. V was cut by 5 bases and J by 0 bases, with 11 bases left in between. CDR1 is SGHVS, CDR2 FQNEAQ, per germline. Here the CDR3 DNA reads TGTGCCAGCAGCGGTACAGGGTACTCTGGAAACACCATATATTTT. Amino acid sequence: CASSGTGYSGNTIYF.

This chain uses TRBV18 with TRBJ2-3, with unresolved D. V lost 2 bases and J 4 bases, leaving 13 bases between the germline ends. Germline CDR1 and CDR2: KGHSH and LQKENI. This CDR3 has 15 amino acids. As DNA, the CDR3 is TGTGCCAGCTCACCAGTTAGGTGGCCCCCAGATACGCAGTATTTT. Amino acids: CASSPVRWPPDTQYF.

This clone showed up just once. This chain joins TRBV5-1 and TRBJ2-2, with TRBD2 as a possible D gene (5 bases). The CDR3 runs to 15 residues. The V end lost 4 bases, the J end lost 1 base, and 11 bases lay between the germline ends. The V gene's germline CDR1 is SGHRS and CDR2 YFSETQ. Here the CDR3 reads CASSMGRENTGELFF. The CDR3 coding sequence is TGCGCCAGCAGCATGGGCCGGGAGAACACCGGGGAGCTGTTTTTT.

The table lists this clone with a count of one. The genes are TRBV4-2 and TRBJ2-1; possibly TRBD1 for D (6 bases). CDR1 and CDR2 (germline): LGHNA, YNFKEQ. The ends were cut back, 0 bases at V and 0 bases at J, with 12 bases in the middle. The CDR3 is 17 residues long. Here the CDR3 reads CASSQDPPGASYNEQFF. The CDR3 DNA reads TGTGCCAGCAGCCAAGATCCTCCAGGGGCCTCCTACAATGAGCAGTTCTTC.